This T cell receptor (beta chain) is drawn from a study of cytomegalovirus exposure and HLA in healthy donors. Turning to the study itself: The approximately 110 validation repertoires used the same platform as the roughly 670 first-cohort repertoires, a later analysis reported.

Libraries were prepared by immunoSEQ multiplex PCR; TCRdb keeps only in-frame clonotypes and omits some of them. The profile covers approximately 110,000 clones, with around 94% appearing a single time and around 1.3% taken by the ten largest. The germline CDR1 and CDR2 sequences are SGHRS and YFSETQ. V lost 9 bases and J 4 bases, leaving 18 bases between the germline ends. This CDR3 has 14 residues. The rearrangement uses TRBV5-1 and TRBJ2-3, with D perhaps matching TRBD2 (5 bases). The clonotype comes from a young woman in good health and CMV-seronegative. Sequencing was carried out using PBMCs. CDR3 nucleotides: TGCGCCACCTCACGGTCGGGGTTCCCAGATACGCAGTATTTT. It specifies CATSRSGFPDTQYF.